Below, 10 T cell receptor beta chains from the same sample are listed, as sequenced in a study of T cells in Graves' hyperthyroidism and ophthalmopathy (dated by TCRdb to between 2018 and 2021). The protocol used for the library was multiplex PCR. TCRdb names Illumina HiSeq 2000 as the instrument used. The TCR beta CDR3 regions were amplified from RNA transcripts. For the first round of RT-PCR on the TCR CDR3, the HTBI primer set was used together with the Qiagen OneStep RT-PCR kit. TCRdb's own reprocessing of the public reads used fastp at Q25 and MiXCR and kept productive beta chains. Identical CDR3 protein sequences are pooled into one entry, listed with their most common genes and DNA. The sample contains 600,000 to 900,000 distinct CDR3 sequences, roughly 15% of them found a single time. The ten largest clones capture approximately 8.4% of the sample. Sample: blood. The source is a young man with Graves' hyperthyroidism.

The gene calls are TRBV29-1 and TRBJ2-3; D uncertain. CDR1 and CDR2 from the germline V gene are SQVTM and ANQGSEA. The V end lost 7 bases, the J end lost 2 bases, and 13 bases lay between the germline ends. This CDR3 has 13 residues. CDR3 sequence (DNA): TGCAGCGAAGACGGGCTAAACACAGATACGCAGTATTTT. Its translation is CSEDGLNTDTQYF.

This clonotype has ten or more counts. V gene TRBV7-9 combines with J gene TRBJ2-3; 9 nucleotides match TRBD2. The CDR3 sequence is 14 residues long. Looked up from germline, CDR1 is SEHNR and CDR2 is FQNEAQ (reference sequence). Germline trimming cut 7 bases from V and 5 bases from J; bases unmatched to any gene: 7. CDR3 in amino acids: CASNLAGEGDTQYF. The DNA of the CDR3 is TGTGCCAGCAATTTAGCGGGAGAGGGAGATACGCAGTATTTT. Drawing the rest from reference TRBV7-9 and TRBJ2-3, the complete variable domain is DTGVSQNPRHKITKRGQNVTFRCDPISEHNRLYWYRQTLGQGPEFLTYFQNEAQLEKSRLLSDRFSAERPKGSFSTLEIQRTEQGDSAMYLCASNLAGEGDTQYFGPGTRLTVL.

This clonotype was seen repeatedly, ten times or more. This rearrangement joins TRBV20-1 to TRBJ2-7; TRBD2 agrees at 9 bases. CDR3 size: 14 residues. The germline CDR1 and CDR2 sequences are DFQATT and SNEGSKA (reference sequence). The V and J ends lost 7 bases and 2 bases, in that order; junction bases with no gene match: 9. The CDR3 loop is CSVYRTSEAYEQYF. Here the CDR3 DNA reads TGCAGTGTATATAGGACTAGCGAGGCCTACGAGCAGTACTTC.

V and J are TRBV19 and TRBJ1-2, with D perhaps matching TRBD1 (6 bases). Germline assignment: CDR1 LNHDA and CDR2 SQIVND (reference sequence). Trimming took off 7 bases at V and 8 bases at J, with 23 bases between the two ends. The CDR3 has 15 amino acids. Written as DNA, the CDR3 is TGTGCCAGTATGGTGGTCGGCGGGGGCCCAAGCGGCTACACCTTC. This sequence encodes CASMVVGGGPSGYTF.

This clonotype was seen a handful of times. The chain carries TRBV4-3 and TRBJ1-6, with a weak D call TRBD1 (6 bases). V lost 1 base to trimming and J lost 3 bases, with 10 bases between them. Looked up from germline, CDR1 is LGHNA and CDR2 is YSLEER. This CDR3 is built from 16 residues. The CDR3 region has the DNA TGCGCCAGCAGCCAAGTACCGGACAGCTATAATTCACCCCTCCACTTT. Translation: CASSQVPDSYNSPLHF.

The chain carries TRBV5-5 and TRBJ1-4, with TRBD1 matching over 8 bases. CDR3 length: 16 residues. The V gene's germline CDR1 is SGHKS and CDR2 YYEKEE (reference sequence). The J segment lost 2 bases and the V segment lost 4 bases, leaving 7 bases of the junction unmatched. The CDR3 DNA follows: TGTGCCAGCAGCCCTCCAGGGGGCCTGACTAATGAAAAACTGTTTTTT. It is translated as CASSPPGGLTNEKLFF. The full variable domain, in which reference TRBV5-5 and TRBJ1-4 provide the parts outside the CDR3, is DAGVTQSPTHLIKTRGQQVTLRCSPISGHKSVSWYQQVLGQGPQFIFQYYEKEERGRGNFPDRFSARQFPNYSSELNVNALLLGDSALYLCASSPPGGLTNEKLFFGSGTQLSVL.

The chain is built from TRBV27 and TRBJ2-1, with a weak D call TRBD2 (6 bases). CDR1 is MNHEY and CDR2 is SMNVEV in the germline V gene (reference sequence). Trimming removed 3 bases at V and 5 bases at J, with 26 bases between. The CDR3 is 19 residues long. The CDR3 loop reads CASSFRSATRGTPNNEQFF. CDR3 DNA sequence: TGTGCCAGCAGTTTCCGTTCTGCTACGCGCGGGACTCCAAACAATGAGCAGTTCTTC.

A word on this clonotype: Given a much more abundant clone one base away, this may be a read error. It is likely a read error, because the conserved phenylalanine at the end of the CDR3 is missing. This chain connects TRBV15 to TRBJ1-4; D is unclear. This CDR3 contains 13 residues. In germline, CDR1 is LNHNV, CDR2 YYDKDF (reference sequence). Trimming removed 1 base at V and 8 bases at J, with 8 bases between. The CDR3 DNA reads as TGTGCCACCAGCAGAGGGTTTGGCGAAAAACTGTTTTCT. It is translated as CATSRGFGEKLFS.

This clonotype was counted only a few times. This chain's CDR3 is CASSLGTGSHTDTQYF. The DNA of the CDR3 is TGTGCCAGCAGCTTAGGGACAGGCTCCCACACAGATACGCAGTATTTT. This chain uses TRBV7-9 with TRBJ2-3, with TRBD1 identical over 7 bases. Germline-derived CDR1 and CDR2 are SEHNR and FQNEAQ (reference sequence). The CDR3 totals 16 residues. Trimming took 1 base from V and 2 from J; bases not matched to a gene: 6.

This clonotype was observed a single time. The rearrangement joins TRBV9 to TRBJ2-7; 7 bases are shared with TRBD1. Per the germline V gene, CDR1 is SGDLS and CDR2 is YYNGEE. J lost 6 bases, V lost 0 bases, and 6 bases had no gene match. The CDR3 is made up of 14 amino acids. CDR3 residues: CASSVGDSMFEQYF. The CDR3 DNA is TGTGCCAGCAGCGTAGGGGACAGTATGTTCGAGCAGTACTTC.